The 22 T cell receptor beta chains reported below all come from one sample, sequenced in a study of OX40 agonist ivuxolimab in advanced cancers. Data came from immunoSEQ multiplex PCR; TCRdb stores just in-frame clones and leaves some out. The profile shows 75,000 to 100,000 clones, roughly nine tenths of them singletons. The specimen was CD4+ or CD8+ T cells sorted from blood, collected in a trial of the OX40 agonist ivuxolimab. Source of these receptors: an adult with an advanced solid tumor such as melanoma, head and neck, liver or kidney cancer.

This clone was seen once. The J gene is TRBJ2-5, the V gene TRBV5-1, with TRBD1 matching over 8 bases. CDR1 is SGHRS and CDR2 is YFSETQ in the germline V gene. This CDR3 has 16 amino acids. V dropped 4 bases and J dropped 1; count of bases not matched to a gene: 9. This CDR3 reads CASSPSIGQGQETQYF. CDR3 in DNA: TGCGCCAGCAGCCCTTCGATTGGACAGGGCCAAGAGACCCAGTACTTC.

V is TRBV6-5 and J is TRBJ1-5; D may be TRBD1 (5 bases). Trimming stripped 5 bases from V and 0 bases from J, with 8 bases between. The CDR3 sequence is 14 residues long. Germline V CDR1 and CDR2: MNHEY, SVGAGI. CDR3: CASSRGRSNQPQHF. The CDR3 region has the DNA TGTGCCAGCAGTAGGGGCCGTAGCAATCAGCCCCAGCATTTT.

The chain carries TRBV29-1 and TRBJ2-4; 8 positions match TRBD2. Looked up from germline, CDR1 is SQVTM and CDR2 is ANQGSEA. Unmatched junction bases numbered 5, after V lost 5 bases and J lost 8 bases. The CDR3 is 12 amino acids. This chain's CDR3 is CSVNSGGDIQYF. The CDR3 DNA reads as TGCAGCGTTAACTCGGGAGGGGACATTCAGTACTTC.

The CDR3: CASSDRDTQYF. The CDR3 DNA reads as TGTGCCAGCAGTGACCGAGATACGCAGTATTTT. V usage is TRBV2 and J usage is TRBJ2-3; D call uncertain. The CDR3 totals 11 residues. Germline V gene sequence: CDR1 SNHLY, CDR2 FYNNEI. The germline V and J ends were trimmed by 3 bases and 5 bases, with 3 bases remaining between them.

The chain uses TRBV5-1 and TRBJ1-1; perhaps TRBD1 as D (5 bases). Germline V gene data show CDR1 as SGHRS and CDR2 as YFSETQ. The CDR3 consists of 15 residues. Trimming left V 4 bases short and J 3 bases short, with 16 bases between. The CDR3 nucleotides are TGCGCCAGCAGCGCTCCGGGACTGGGCTACACTGAAGCTTTCTTT. This codes for CASSAPGLGYTEAFF.

The gene calls are TRBV5-1 and TRBJ1-1; D remains unclear. CDR3 size: 15 residues. Germline V gene sequence: CDR1 SGHRS, CDR2 YFSETQ. The germline V and J ends were trimmed by 0 bases and 1 base, with 10 bases remaining between them. In DNA, the CDR3 is TGCGCCAGCAGCTTGGTCTTTCAGGAGAACACTGAAGCTTTCTTT. Protein: CASSLVFQENTEAFF.

V is TRBV2 and J is TRBJ1-1, with 7 bases that match TRBD1. The V and J ends lost 8 bases and 2 bases, in that order; junction bases with no gene match: 8. There are 14 residues in the CDR3. The germline V gene has CDR1 SNHLY and CDR2 FYNNEI. The CDR3 nucleotides are TGTGCCAGCTGGAGAGGGGGCATTAACACTGAAGCTTTCTTT. It translates to CASWRGGINTEAFF.

The chain links TRBV6-5 to TRBJ1-2; D might be TRBD1 (5 bases). The germline CDR1 and CDR2 sequences are MNHEY and SVGAGI. The CDR3 spans 15 residues. V lost 6 bases to trimming and J lost 4 bases, with 18 bases between them. The CDR3 is CASRDPGTGGYGYTF. DNA of the CDR3: TGTGCCAGCAGGGACCCGGGAACAGGAGGCTATGGCTACACCTTC.

This chain joins TRBV5-5 and TRBJ1-2, with unresolved D. The CDR3 contains 16 residues. CDR1 and CDR2 from the germline V gene are SGHKS and YYEKEE (reference sequence). V shed 0 bases and J shed 6 bases, with 18 bases lying between them. CDR3 DNA: TGTGCCAGCAGCTTGGATTTTTTGGGGATTAAGAATGGCTACACCTTC. Its translation is CASSLDFLGIKNGYTF.

The chain is built from TRBV29-1 and TRBJ1-2; D is unresolved. Deletions cut 2 bases from V and 6 bases from J, with 16 bases between. The V gene's germline CDR1 is SQVTM and CDR2 ANQGSEA. The CDR3 spans 14 residues. In DNA form, the CDR3 reads TGCAGCGTTGAATGGCCTGCCCTTGGGGATGGCTACACCTTC. It encodes CSVEWPALGDGYTF.

The CDR3 sequence: CASSLRQGREKLFF. The CDR3 bases are TGTGCCAGCAGCTTGAGGCAGGGGAGGGAAAAACTGTTTTTT. This sequence joins TRBV7-2 and TRBJ1-4; tentative D call: TRBD1 (6 bases). CDR1 and CDR2 from the germline V gene are SGHTA and FQGNSA. V was cut by 3 bases and J by 8 bases, with 13 bases left in between. There are 14 residues in the CDR3.

The chain couples TRBV5-1 to TRBJ1-5, with 7 positions matching TRBD1. Germline V gene lookup returns CDR1 SGHRS and CDR2 YFSETQ. Germline trimming cut 4 bases from V and 4 bases from J; bases unmatched to any gene: 5. The CDR3 is 14 amino acids. The CDR3: CASSPQGVNQPQHF. The CDR3 DNA sequence: TGCGCCAGCAGCCCCCAGGGGGTGAATCAGCCCCAGCATTTT.

This clone was counted between two and nine times. The rearrangement links TRBV5-8 to TRBJ2-5; D is uncertain. The CDR3 is made up of 13 amino acids. The germline V gene has CDR1 SGHTS and CDR2 YDEGEE. Trimming took 1 base from V and 4 from J, leaving 8 bases between them. Here the CDR3 reads CASSLNRGETQYF. The CDR3 DNA is TGTGCCAGCAGCTTGAATAGAGGAGAGACCCAGTACTTC.

The chain joins TRBV6-5 to TRBJ2-7; D is possibly TRBD2 (5 bases). This CDR3 spans 14 amino acids. V gave up 6 bases and J gave up 4 bases, with 16 bases separating them. The germline gives CDR1 MNHEY, CDR2 SVGAGI. CDR3 sequence (DNA): TGTGCCAGCAGCCCTCGGCGGGTAGGTTACGAGCAGTACTTC. Translating gives CASSPRRVGYEQYF.

The J gene is TRBJ2-7, the V gene TRBV2; D is uncertain. The CDR3 extends over 12 amino acids. CDR1 is SNHLY and CDR2 is FYNNEI in the germline V gene. V lost 8 bases and J lost 3, with 11 bases in between. CDR3 residues: CASGKSVYEQYF. CDR3 coding DNA: TGTGCCAGCGGGAAATCTGTCTACGAGCAGTACTTC.

The V and J genes are TRBV19 and TRBJ2-2; 8 nucleotides agree with TRBD1. Per germline, CDR1 LNHDA and CDR2 SQIVND (reference sequence). J was trimmed by 6 bases and V by 3 bases; bases with no gene match: 6. The CDR3 is 15 amino acids. The CDR3 bases are TGTGCCAGTAGTATGGGGCAGGGGGCGTCCGGGGAGCTGTTTTTT. Translation gives CASSMGQGASGELFF.

The V call is TRBV6-4, the J call TRBJ2-1; unclear D gene. The V gene lost 8 bases and the J gene lost 3 bases, with 17 bases spanning the gap. The germline gives CDR1 MRHNA, CDR2 SNTAGT. CDR3 length: 15 amino acids. The CDR3 sequence: CASHPDPDRYNEQFF. CDR3 coding DNA: TGTGCCAGCCACCCGGATCCGGATCGCTACAATGAGCAGTTCTTC.

V usage is TRBV7-9 and J usage is TRBJ1-1; no firm D call. Trimming removed 5 bases from V and 1 base from J, with 8 bases in between. The CDR3 has 13 residues. Looked up from germline, CDR1 is SEHNR and CDR2 is FQNEAQ (reference sequence). CDR3 protein: CASSQSGNTEAFF. CDR3 DNA: TGTGCCAGCAGCCAATCAGGGAACACTGAAGCTTTCTTT.

The chain employs TRBV9 and TRBJ1-3; no clear D. Germline values: CDR1 SGDLS, CDR2 YYNGEE. Deletions cut 0 bases from V and 0 bases from J, with 10 bases between. The CDR3 is 16 amino acids. Here the CDR3 DNA reads TGTGCCAGCAGCGTAGCTGTGGGGAGCTCTGGAAACACCATATATTTT. Translated, it gives CASSVAVGSSGNTIYF.

The table lists this clone with a count of one. The rearrangement uses TRBV7-2 and TRBJ2-1, with D unclear. V lost 4 bases, J lost 2 bases, and 9 bases lay in between. The CDR3 is 14 amino acids. CDR1 SGHTA and CDR2 FQGNSA come from the germline V gene. In nucleotides, the CDR3 is TGTGCCAGCAGCTCCGTAATCCCCTACAATGAGCAGTTCTTC. Protein sequence: CASSSVIPYNEQFF.

This chain connects TRBV5-1 to TRBJ2-7; D gene unclear. CDR3 size: 14 residues. Germline CDR1 is SGHRS and CDR2 is YFSETQ. Trimming removed 1 base from V and 0 bases from J, with 8 bases in between. In nucleotides, the CDR3 is TGCGCCAGCAGCTTGCGATTTGACTCCTACGAGCAGTACTTC. It is translated as CASSLRFDSYEQYF.

V gene TRBV10-3 combines with J gene TRBJ1-1; 11 nucleotides line up with TRBD1. The V segment lost 6 bases and the J segment 1 base; nucleotides outside the gene matches: 4. The CDR3 is made up of 15 amino acids. Per the germline V gene, CDR1 is ENHRY and CDR2 is SYGVKD. CDR3: CAISGGTGGNTEAFF. The CDR3 DNA follows: TGTGCCATCAGCGGTGGGACAGGGGGGAACACTGAAGCTTTCTTT.